Described below is a single T cell receptor beta chain sequence and its context. Trimming at V came to 3 bases and at J to 6 bases, leaving 10 bases not matched to a gene. CDR1 and CDR2 (germline): LNHDA, SQIVND (reference sequence). This CDR3 spans 16 amino acids. These data originate in a study of blood T cell repertoires in COVID-19. As handled by the study authors: Counts of nucleated cells, estimated from reference gene primer amplification, were obtained. Generated by immunoSEQ multiplex PCR, the TCRdb table keeps only in-frame clones and is missing some. The DNA gave D and trimming, while V, J and clone size come from that table. The data contain under 250,000 clones, roughly nine tenths of them seen just once; the ten biggest clones take up 5.5% to 6.5%.

V gene TRBV19 combines with J gene TRBJ2-1; TRBD2 agrees at 8 bases. The TCR originated in a man in his sixties with acute or convalescent COVID-19. Sample: peripheral blood. The CDR3 spells CASSIGRRSGGNEQFF. The CDR3 nucleotides read TGTGCCAGTAGTATTGGAAGGCGGAGCGGGGGCAATGAGCAGTTCTTC.